Each of the 17 T cell receptor beta chains below was sequenced from the same sample in a study of T cell changes during pregnancy in multiple sclerosis. Data came from immunoSEQ multiplex PCR; TCRdb stores just in-frame clones and leaves some out. The data contain approximately 60,000 clones, approximately 94% of them singletons. Sequenced here: CD8+ T cells from peripheral blood mononuclear cells, sampled in the third trimester of pregnancy. The receptors shown here come from a female donor with multiple sclerosis, enrolled in a pregnancy study.

The rearrangement uses TRBV13 and TRBJ2-1, with 7 nucleotides matching TRBD2. Germline CDR1 and CDR2: PRHDT and FYEKMQ (reference sequence). J gave up 10 bases and V 0 bases, and 0 bases lay outside the gene matches. This CDR3 has 12 amino acids. Written as DNA, the CDR3 is TGTGCCAGCAGCTTAGGAGCGGGGGAGCAGTTCTTC. Translation: CASSLGAGEQFF.

The genes are TRBV30 and TRBJ1-5; TRBD1 might be the D (5 bases). V lost 5 bases, J lost 5 bases, and 16 bases lay in between. Germline V gene lookup returns CDR1 GTSNPN and CDR2 SVGIG (reference sequence). The CDR3 has 14 amino acids. In nucleotides, the CDR3 is TGTGCCTGGGGACTACAGGACGGTCATCAGCCCCAGCATTTT. Translating it yields CAWGLQDGHQPQHF.

This clone appeared once. The chain couples TRBV28 to TRBJ2-1; 7 bases align to TRBD2. The CDR3 runs 18 residues. Germline V gives CDR1 MDHEN, CDR2 SYDVKM. Trimming cost V 3 bases and J 3 bases; bases outside gene matches: 14. The CDR3 spells CASSFRAGVTRDYNEQFF. The CDR3 DNA sequence: TGTGCCAGCAGTTTCCGTGCGGGAGTCACTCGAGACTACAATGAGCAGTTCTTC.

The chain couples TRBV5-4 to TRBJ2-1; tentatively, D is TRBD2 (6 bases). Germline loops: CDR1 SGHNT, CDR2 YYREEE (reference sequence). This CDR3 has 16 amino acids. With 2 bases removed from V and 0 bases from J, the gap between germline ends came to 12 bases. This chain's CDR3 is CASSFRTGGSYNEQFF. The CDR3 DNA is TGTGCCAGCAGCTTTCGCACCGGGGGCTCCTACAATGAGCAGTTCTTC.

The chain has TRBV5-4 and TRBJ2-5; 7 nucleotides align to TRBD1. Trimming took 2 bases from V and 2 from J; bases not matched to a gene: 3. The CDR3 contains 14 residues. Germline V gene lookup returns CDR1 SGHNT and CDR2 YYREEE (reference sequence). Here the CDR3 reads CASSFGTAQETQYF. The CDR3 coding sequence is TGTGCCAGCAGCTTTGGGACAGCTCAAGAGACCCAGTACTTC.

This clone was seen a single time. This chain joins TRBV5-6 and TRBJ2-1, with 9 bases matching TRBD2. The CDR3 totals 15 residues. Germline loops: CDR1 SGHDT, CDR2 YYEEEE. With 2 bases clipped from V and 4 bases from J, the junction kept 4 bases outside the gene matches. CDR3 sequence (DNA): TGTGCCAGCAGCTTTCCTAGCGGGAATTACAATGAGCAGTTCTTC. It yields the protein CASSFPSGNYNEQFF.

The gene calls are TRBV6-1 and TRBJ2-7, with 9 bases fitting TRBD2. CDR3 length equals 16 residues. The ends lost 2 bases at V and 1 base at J; junction bases unmatched: 6. In germline, CDR1 is MNHNS, CDR2 SASEGT. CDR3 sequence reads: CASSEFAGGPSYEQYF. As DNA, the CDR3 is TGTGCCAGCAGTGAATTTGCGGGAGGGCCATCCTACGAGCAGTACTTC.

V usage is TRBV4-3 and J usage is TRBJ1-2, with 8 bases matching TRBD1. V lost 1 base, J lost 4 bases, and 2 bases stayed unmatched. CDR3 length: 14 residues. Germline lookup yields CDR1 LGHNA and CDR2 YSLEER. CDR3 region: CASSQVDRGYGYTF. CDR3 in DNA: TGCGCCAGCAGCCAAGTTGACAGGGGCTATGGCTACACCTTC.

The CDR3 here is CASSPRSFPVGRAHEQYF. The DNA of the CDR3 is TGTGCCAGCTCACCACGGTCGTTTCCTGTCGGGAGGGCCCACGAGCAGTACTTC. This sequence joins TRBV18 and TRBJ2-7; TRBD2 agrees at 8 bases. Germline V gives CDR1 KGHSH, CDR2 LQKENI. The J segment lost 5 bases and the V segment lost 1 base, leaving 16 bases of the junction unmatched. The CDR3 is 18 residues long.

The chain recombines TRBV4-1 with TRBJ1-4; D perhaps matches TRBD1 (5 bases). The CDR3 runs to 17 residues. Germline V CDR1 and CDR2: MGHRA, YSYEKL. V dropped 3 bases and J dropped 4 bases, with 18 bases sitting between them. In DNA, the CDR3 is TGCGCCAGCAGCCACACGAAAGGGGCCAGGGTTAATGAAAAACTGTTTTTT. Protein: CASSHTKGARVNEKLFF.

This chain joins TRBV4-3 and TRBJ2-3; 9 bases align to TRBD1. CDR1 LGHNA and CDR2 YSLEER come from the germline V gene. The CDR3 contains 16 residues. Trimming took 0 bases from V and 4 from J; bases not matched to a gene: 5. The CDR3 DNA reads as TGCGCCAGCAGCCAAGAATTGGGACAGGGACCAGATACGCAGTATTTT. Amino acids: CASSQELGQGPDTQYF.

J is TRBJ1-5 and V is TRBV5-6; D unclear. CDR3 length: 14 residues. Germline V gene data show CDR1 as SGHDT and CDR2 as YYEEEE. Trimming shortened V by 2 bases and J by 3 bases, and 9 bases separated the two germline ends. Written as DNA, the CDR3 is TGTGCCAGCAGCTTTTCCAGGTACAATCAGCCCCAGCATTTT. It translates to CASSFSRYNQPQHF.

A note on this clone: Germline and junction disagree at one end, which may indicate a read error. The chain links TRBV5-1 to TRBJ1-4, with D possibly TRBD1 on 5 matching bases. This CDR3 spans 14 amino acids. Germline V gene lookup returns CDR1 SGHRS and CDR2 YFSETQ. Written as DNA, the CDR3 is TGCGCCAGCAGCTTGTATCAGGGTAATGAAATAAAGGTTTTT. Protein: CASSLYQGNEIKVF.

V gene TRBV10-3 combines with J gene TRBJ2-5, with unresolved D. V lost 0 bases, J lost 1 base, and 9 bases lay in between. Germline V gives CDR1 ENHRY, CDR2 SYGVKD. CDR3 length: 15 amino acids. CDR3 sequence: CAISESLVFQETQYF. The DNA of the CDR3 is TGTGCCATCAGTGAGTCGCTAGTCTTCCAAGAGACCCAGTACTTC.

This sequence joins TRBV11-2 and TRBJ2-3, with D possibly being TRBD2 (6 bases). Germline V gives CDR1 SGHAT, CDR2 FQNNGV. V lost 6 bases and J 8 bases, leaving 24 bases between the germline ends. The CDR3 is 16 amino acids. The CDR3 DNA sequence: TGTGCCAGCAGACGCTGGTTGGGAGGTGGATTGGGTACGCAGTATTTT. Its translation: CASRRWLGGGLGTQYF.

The chain links TRBV27 to TRBJ1-5; D is possibly TRBD1 (6 bases). V lost 4 bases to trimming and J lost 2 bases, with 12 bases between them. The CDR3 totals 15 residues. The V gene's germline CDR1 is MNHEY and CDR2 SMNVEV (reference sequence). CDR3 protein: CASSSTGPGNQPQHF. The DNA for the CDR3 is TGTGCCAGCAGTTCAACAGGGCCCGGCAATCAGCCCCAGCATTTT.

This sequence joins TRBV29-1 and TRBJ1-2; D might be TRBD1 (6 bases). The germline V gene encodes CDR1 SQVTM and CDR2 ANQGSEA. Trimming shortened V by 3 bases and J by 6 bases, and 11 bases separated the two germline ends. The CDR3 totals 12 residues. In nucleotides, the CDR3 is TGCAGCGTTGACTGGGGGGGCCATGGCTACACCTTC. Protein sequence: CSVDWGGHGYTF. The variable domain in full, completed from reference TRBV29-1 and TRBJ1-2, reads SAVISQKPSRDICQRGTSLTIQCQVDSQVTMMFWYRQQPGQSLTLIATANQGSEATYESGFVIDKFPISRPNLTFSTLTVSNMSPEDSSIYLCSVDWGGHGYTFGSGTRLTVV.